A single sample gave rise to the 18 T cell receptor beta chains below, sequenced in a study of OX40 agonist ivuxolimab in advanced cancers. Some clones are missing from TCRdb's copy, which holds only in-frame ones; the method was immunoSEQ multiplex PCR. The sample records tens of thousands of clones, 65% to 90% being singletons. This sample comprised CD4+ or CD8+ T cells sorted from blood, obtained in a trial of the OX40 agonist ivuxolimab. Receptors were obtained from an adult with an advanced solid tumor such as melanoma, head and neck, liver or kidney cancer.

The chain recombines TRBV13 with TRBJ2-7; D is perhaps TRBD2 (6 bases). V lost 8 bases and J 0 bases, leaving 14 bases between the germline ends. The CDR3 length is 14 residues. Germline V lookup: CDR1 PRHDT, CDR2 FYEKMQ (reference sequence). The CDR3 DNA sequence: TGTGCCAGCGCCCTGGCGGGGAGCTCCTACGAGCAGTACTTC. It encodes CASALAGSSYEQYF.

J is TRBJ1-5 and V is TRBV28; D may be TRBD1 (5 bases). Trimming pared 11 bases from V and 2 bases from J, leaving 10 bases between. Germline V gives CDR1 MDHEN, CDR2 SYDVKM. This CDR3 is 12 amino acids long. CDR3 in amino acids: CAEGRRNQPQHF. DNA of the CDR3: TGTGCCGAGGGGAGGCGCAATCAGCCCCAGCATTTT.

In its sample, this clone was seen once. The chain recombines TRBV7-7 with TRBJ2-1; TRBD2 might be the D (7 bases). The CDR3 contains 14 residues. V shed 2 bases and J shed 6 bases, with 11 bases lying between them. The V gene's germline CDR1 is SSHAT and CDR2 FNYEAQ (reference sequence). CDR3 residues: CASSLLGGANEQFF. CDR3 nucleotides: TGTGCCAGCAGCTTATTAGGGGGGGCCAATGAGCAGTTCTTC.

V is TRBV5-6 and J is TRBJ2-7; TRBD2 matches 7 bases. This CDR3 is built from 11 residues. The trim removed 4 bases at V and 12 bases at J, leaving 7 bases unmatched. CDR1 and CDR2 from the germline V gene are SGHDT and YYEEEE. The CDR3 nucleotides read TGTGCCAGCAGCCTTGGGGGGGATTGGTACTTC. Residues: CASSLGGDWYF.

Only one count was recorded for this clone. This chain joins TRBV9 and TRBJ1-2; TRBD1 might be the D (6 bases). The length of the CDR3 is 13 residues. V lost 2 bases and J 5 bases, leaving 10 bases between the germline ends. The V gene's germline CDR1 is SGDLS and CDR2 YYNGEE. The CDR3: CASSVWGAYGYTF. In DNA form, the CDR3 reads TGTGCCAGCAGCGTGTGGGGGGCGTATGGCTACACCTTC.

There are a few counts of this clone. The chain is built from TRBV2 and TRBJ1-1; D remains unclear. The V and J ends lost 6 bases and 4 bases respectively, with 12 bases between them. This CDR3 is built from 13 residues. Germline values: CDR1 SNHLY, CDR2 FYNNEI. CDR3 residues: CASRNVGSTEAFF. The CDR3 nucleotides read TGTGCCAGCAGGAACGTGGGGAGCACTGAAGCTTTCTTT. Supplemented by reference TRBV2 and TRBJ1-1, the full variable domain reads EPEVTQTPSHQVTQMGQEVILRCVPISNHLYFYWYRQILGQKVEFLVSFYNNEISEKSEIFDDQFSVERPDGSNFTLKIRSTKLEDSAMYFCASRNVGSTEAFFGQGTRLTVV.

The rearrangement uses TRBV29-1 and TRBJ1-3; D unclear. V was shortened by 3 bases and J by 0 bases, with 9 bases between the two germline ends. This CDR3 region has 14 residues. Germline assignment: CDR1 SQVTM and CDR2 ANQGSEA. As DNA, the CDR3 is TGCAGCGTTGAGAGCCTCCACTCTGGAAACACCATATATTTT. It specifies CSVESLHSGNTIYF.

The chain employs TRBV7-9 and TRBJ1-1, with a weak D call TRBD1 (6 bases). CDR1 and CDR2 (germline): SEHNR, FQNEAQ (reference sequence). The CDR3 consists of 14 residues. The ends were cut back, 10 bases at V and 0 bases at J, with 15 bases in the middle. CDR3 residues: CAIPQGPMNTEAFF. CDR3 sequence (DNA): TGTGCCATTCCACAGGGACCCATGAACACTGAAGCTTTCTTT.

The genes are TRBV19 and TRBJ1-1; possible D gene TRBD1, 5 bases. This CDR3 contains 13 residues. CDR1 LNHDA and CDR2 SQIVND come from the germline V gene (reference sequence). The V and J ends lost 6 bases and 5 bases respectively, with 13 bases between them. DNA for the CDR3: TGTGCCAGTAGGCTGGGGACGGGGACTGAAGCTTTCTTT. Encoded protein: CASRLGTGTEAFF.

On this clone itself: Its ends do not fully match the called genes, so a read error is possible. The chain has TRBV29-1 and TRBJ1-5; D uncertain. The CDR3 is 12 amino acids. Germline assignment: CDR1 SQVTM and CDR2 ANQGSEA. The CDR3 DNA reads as TGCAGCGTTCAAGATAGCAATCAGCCCCAGCATTTT. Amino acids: CSVQDSNQPQHF. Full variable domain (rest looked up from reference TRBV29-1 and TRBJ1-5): SAVISQKPSRDICQRGTSLTIQCQVDSQVTMMFWYRQQPGQSLTLIATANQGSEATYESGFVIDKFPISRPNLTFSTLTVSNMSPEDSSIYLCSVQDSNQPQHFGDGTRLSIL.

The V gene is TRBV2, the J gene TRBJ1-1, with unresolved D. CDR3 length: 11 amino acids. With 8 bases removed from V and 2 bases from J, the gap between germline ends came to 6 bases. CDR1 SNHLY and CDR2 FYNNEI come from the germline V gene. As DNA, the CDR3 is TGTGCCAGCGGGAGAAACACTGAAGCTTTCTTT. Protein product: CASGRNTEAFF.

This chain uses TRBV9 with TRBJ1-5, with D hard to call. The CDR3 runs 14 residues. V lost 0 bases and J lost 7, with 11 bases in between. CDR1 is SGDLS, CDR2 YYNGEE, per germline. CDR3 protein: CASSVDRGIQPQHF. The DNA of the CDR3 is TGTGCCAGCAGCGTAGACCGGGGTATCCAGCCCCAGCATTTT.

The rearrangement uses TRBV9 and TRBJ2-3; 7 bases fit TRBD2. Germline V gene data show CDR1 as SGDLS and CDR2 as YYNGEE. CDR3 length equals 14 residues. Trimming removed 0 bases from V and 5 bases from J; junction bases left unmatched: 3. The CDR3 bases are TGTGCCAGCAGCGTAGCGGCTAGCGGAGATACGCAGTATTTT. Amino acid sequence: CASSVAASGDTQYF.

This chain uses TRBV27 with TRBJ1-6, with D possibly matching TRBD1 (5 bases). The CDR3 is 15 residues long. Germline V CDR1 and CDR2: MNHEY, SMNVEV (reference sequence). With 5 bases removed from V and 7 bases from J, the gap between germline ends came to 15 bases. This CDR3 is CASSLQGSVNSPLHF. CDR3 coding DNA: TGTGCCAGCAGTCTCCAGGGTTCAGTCAATTCACCCCTCCACTTT.

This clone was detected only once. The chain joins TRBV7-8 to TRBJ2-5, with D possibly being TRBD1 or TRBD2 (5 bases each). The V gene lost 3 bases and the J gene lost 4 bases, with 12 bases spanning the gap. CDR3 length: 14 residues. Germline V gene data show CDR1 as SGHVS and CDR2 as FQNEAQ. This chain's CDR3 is CASSFMGTRETQYF. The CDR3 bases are TGTGCCAGCAGCTTTATGGGGACGAGAGAGACCCAGTACTTC.

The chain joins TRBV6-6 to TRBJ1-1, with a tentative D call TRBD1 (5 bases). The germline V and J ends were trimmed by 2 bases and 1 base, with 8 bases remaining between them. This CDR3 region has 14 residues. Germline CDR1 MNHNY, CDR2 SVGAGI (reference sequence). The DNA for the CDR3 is TGTGCCAGCAGTTACGGCAGGGCGAACACTGAAGCTTTCTTT. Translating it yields CASSYGRANTEAFF.

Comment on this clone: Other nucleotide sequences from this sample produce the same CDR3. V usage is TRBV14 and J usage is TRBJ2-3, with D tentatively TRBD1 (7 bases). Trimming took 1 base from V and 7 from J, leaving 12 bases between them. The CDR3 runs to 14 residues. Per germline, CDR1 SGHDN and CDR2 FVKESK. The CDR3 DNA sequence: TGTGCCAGCAGCCAAGGACAGGGAGGTCATACGCAGTATTTT. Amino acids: CASSQGQGGHTQYF. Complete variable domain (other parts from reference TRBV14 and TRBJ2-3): EAGVTQFPSHSVIEKGQTVTLRCDPISGHDNLYWYRRVMGKEIKFLLHFVKESKQDESGMPNNRFLAERTGGTYSTLKVQPAELEDSGVYFCASSQGQGGHTQYFGPGTRLTVL.

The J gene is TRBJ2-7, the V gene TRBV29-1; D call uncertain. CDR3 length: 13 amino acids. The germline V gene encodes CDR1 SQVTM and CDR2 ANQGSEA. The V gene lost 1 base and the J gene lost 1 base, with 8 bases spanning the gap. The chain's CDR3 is CSVEVFGSYEQYF. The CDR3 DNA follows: TGCAGCGTTGAAGTCTTCGGGTCCTACGAGCAGTACTTC.